This T cell receptor beta chain was recovered during a study of Tregs in tolerant kidney transplant recipients. As to this clone: The target antigen is unknown.

Findings of the study overall: Findings come from small patient numbers and require larger validation. Tregs expanded with activated donor B cells seemed most donor-specific. This study did not directly address biological reproducibility.

Produced via immunoSEQ multiplex PCR; TCRdb's table is partial and in-frame only. The profile shows more than 90,000 clones, roughly 92% of them singletons. This CDR3 has 14 residues. Per the germline V gene, CDR1 is SGHTS and CDR2 is YDEGEE. V dropped 2 bases and J dropped 5; count of bases not matched to a gene: 6. The chain couples TRBV5-8 to TRBJ2-7; 8 bases fit TRBD1. This TCR was sampled from a human donor in good health. The source material was CD4+ T cells from blood. The CDR3 bases are TGTGCCAGCAGCTTCCGGGACAGGAAAAACGAGCAGTACTTC. Its protein product is CASSFRDRKNEQYF.